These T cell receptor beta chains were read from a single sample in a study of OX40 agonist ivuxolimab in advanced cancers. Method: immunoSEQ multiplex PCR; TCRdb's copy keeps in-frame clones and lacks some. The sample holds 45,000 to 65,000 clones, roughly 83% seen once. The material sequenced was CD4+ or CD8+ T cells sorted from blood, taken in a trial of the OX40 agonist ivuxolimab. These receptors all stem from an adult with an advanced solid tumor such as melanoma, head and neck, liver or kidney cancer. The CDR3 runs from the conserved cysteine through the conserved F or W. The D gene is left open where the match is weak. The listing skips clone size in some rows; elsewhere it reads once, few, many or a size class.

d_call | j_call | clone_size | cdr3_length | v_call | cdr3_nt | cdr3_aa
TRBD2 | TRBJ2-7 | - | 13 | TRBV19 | TGTGCCAGCTCTAGCGGGAGGGTTCTCGAGCAGTACTTC | CASSSGRVLEQYF
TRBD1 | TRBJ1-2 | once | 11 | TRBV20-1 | TGCAGTGGAGACAGGGTCGGTGGCTACACCTTC | CSGDRVGGYTF
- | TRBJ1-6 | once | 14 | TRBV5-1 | TGCGCCAGCAAGAAGGGGGGCAGTAATTCACCCCTCCACTTT | CASKKGGSNSPLHF
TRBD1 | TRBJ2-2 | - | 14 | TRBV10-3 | TGTGCCATCAAACTAAACAGGGGCCCCGGGGAGCTGTTTTTT | CAIKLNRGPGELFF
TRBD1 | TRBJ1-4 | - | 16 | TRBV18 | TGTGCCAGCTCACCCGGACCTTACAGGGGGCGCGAAAAACTGTTTTTT | CASSPGPYRGREKLFF
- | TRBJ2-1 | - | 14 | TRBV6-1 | TGTGCCAGCGCCGGGAGAAGGCCCTACAATGAGCAGTTCTTC | CASAGRRPYNEQFF
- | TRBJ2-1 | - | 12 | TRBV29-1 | TGCAGTTCTAGACCACGCCGGGGGGAGCAGTTCTTC | CSSRPRRGEQFF
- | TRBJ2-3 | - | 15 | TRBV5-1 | TGCGCCAGCAGCTTGGCCTCGGCCATCACAGATACGCAGTATTTT | CASSLASAITDTQYF
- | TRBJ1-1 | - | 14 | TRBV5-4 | TGTGCCAGCAGAAAGGGTCTCACGAACACTGAAGCTTTCTTT | CASRKGLTNTEAFF
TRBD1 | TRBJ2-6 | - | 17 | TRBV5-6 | TGTGCCAGCAGCTTGGACAGGGGGCCGGCTGGGGCCAACGTCCTGACTTTC | CASSLDRGPAGANVLTF
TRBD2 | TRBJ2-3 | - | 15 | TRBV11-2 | TGTGCCAGCAGCCTCGTGACTAGCGCCACAGATACGCAGTATTTT | CASSLVTSATDTQYF
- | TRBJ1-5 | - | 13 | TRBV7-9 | TGTGCCAGCAGCTTAAATGGGGATCAGCCCCAGCATTTT | CASSLNGDQPQHF
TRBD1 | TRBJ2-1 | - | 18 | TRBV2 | TGTGCCAGCAGGCCCAGACAGGGGCGAATTCGCTCCTACAATGAGCAGTTCTTC | CASRPRQGRIRSYNEQFF
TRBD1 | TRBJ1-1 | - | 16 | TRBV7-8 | TGTGCCAGCAGCTTAAGGGACAGGGGGTCGAACACTGAAGCTTTCTTT | CASSLRDRGSNTEAFF
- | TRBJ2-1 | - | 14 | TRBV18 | TGTGCCAGCTCACCCCCTACTTCCTACAATGAGCAGTTCTTC | CASSPPTSYNEQFF
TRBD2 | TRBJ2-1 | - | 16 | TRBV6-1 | TGTGCCAGCAGTGAAGACCGCGGGAGGCTCCACGGTGAGCAGTTCTTC | CASSEDRGRLHGEQFF
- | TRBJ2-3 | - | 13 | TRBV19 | TGTGCCAGTAATTGGGGTCGGGCAGATACGCAGTATTTT | CASNWGRADTQYF
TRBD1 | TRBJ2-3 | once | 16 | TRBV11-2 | TGTGCCAGCAGCTTTGGACAGGGAACTCACACAGATACGCAGTATTTT | CASSFGQGTHTDTQYF
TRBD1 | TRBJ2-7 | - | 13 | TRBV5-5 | TGTGCCAGCAGTTGGGGGACAGACTTAGAGCAGTACTTC | CASSWGTDLEQYF
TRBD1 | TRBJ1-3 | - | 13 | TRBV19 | TGTGCCAGCGGACAGGGTAAAGGAAACACCATATATTTT | CASGQGKGNTIYF
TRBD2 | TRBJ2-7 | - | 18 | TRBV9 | TGTGCCAGCAGCGTAGCGGCCGGGGTAGCGGGATCAACCTACGAGCAGTACTTC | CASSVAAGVAGSTYEQYF
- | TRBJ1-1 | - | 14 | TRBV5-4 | TGTGCCAGCAGCTCTTGGACGGTGAACACTGAAGCTTTCTTT | CASSSWTVNTEAFF
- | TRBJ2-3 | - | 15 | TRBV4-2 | TGTGCCAGCAGCCAAGATAGGGGGTGGACAGATACGCAGTATTTT | CASSQDRGWTDTQYF
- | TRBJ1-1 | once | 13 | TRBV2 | TGTGCCAGCAGGCATTCTGGGAGGGCTGAAGCTTTCTTT | CASRHSGRAEAFF
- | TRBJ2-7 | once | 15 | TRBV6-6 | TGTGCCAGCAGTTCCGGTGTAGGTGAGGGCCGCGAGCAGTACTTC | CASSSGVGEGREQYF
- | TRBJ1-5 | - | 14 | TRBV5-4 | TGTGCCAGCAGCTTGATGGGAGACAATCAGCCCCAGCATTTT | CASSLMGDNQPQHF
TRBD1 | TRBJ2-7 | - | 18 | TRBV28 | TGTGCCAGCAGCCATCGTATTTACCGGACAGGTACCTACTACGAGCAGTACTTC | CASSHRIYRTGTYYEQYF
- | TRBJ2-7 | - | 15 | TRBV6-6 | TGTGCCAGCAGTTACAGGGGAGCCGGAAAGGACGAGCAGTACTTC | CASSYRGAGKDEQYF
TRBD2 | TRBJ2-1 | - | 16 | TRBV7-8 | TGTGCCAGCAGCTTACAGGCCGGGACTAGCGGGAGGTCTGGGTTCTTC | CASSLQAGTSGRSGFF
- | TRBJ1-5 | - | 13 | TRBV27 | TGTGCCAGCAGTTTGGAGTCAAGACAGCCCCAGCATTTT | CASSLESRQPQHF
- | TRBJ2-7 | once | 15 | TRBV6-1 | TGTGCCAGCAGTGAATCTTGGGGGACAACGGGGGAGCAGTACTTC | CASSESWGTTGEQYF
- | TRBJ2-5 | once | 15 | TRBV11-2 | TGTGCCAGCAGCCGAACCCCTCCCAACCAAGAGACCCAGTACTTC | CASSRTPPNQETQYF
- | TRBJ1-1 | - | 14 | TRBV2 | TGTGCCAGCAGTAGGGGAGCCACGAACACTGAAGCTTTCTTT | CASSRGATNTEAFF
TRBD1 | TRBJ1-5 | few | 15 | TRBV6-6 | TGTGCCAGCAGAGGGGGCACTCGGAGCAATCAGCCCCAGCATTTT | CASRGGTRSNQPQHF
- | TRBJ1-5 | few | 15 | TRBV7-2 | TGTGCCAGCAGCTTATCAGGGTTACACACTCAGCCCCAGCATTTT | CASSLSGLHTQPQHF
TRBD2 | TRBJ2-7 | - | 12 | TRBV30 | TGTGCCTGGAGGGGGGGGGTTGGGAAGCAGTACTTC | CAWRGGVGKQYF
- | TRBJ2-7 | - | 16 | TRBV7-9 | TGTGCCAGCAGTTCCGGCGGCGGGACAGTCTCCTACGAGCAGTACTTC | CASSSGGGTVSYEQYF
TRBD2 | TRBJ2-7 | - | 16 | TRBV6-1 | TGTGCCAGCAGTGAACGGGGACTAGCGGGAGGAAGATGGCAGTACTTC | CASSERGLAGGRWQYF
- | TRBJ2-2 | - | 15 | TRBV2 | TGTGCCAGCGGGGCCGGGACTTTAACAACCGGGGAGCTGTTTTTT | CASGAGTLTTGELFF
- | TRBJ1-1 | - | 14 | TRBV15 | TGTGCCACCAGCAGAGGCAGGATTGGACCTGAAGCTTTCTTT | CATSRGRIGPEAFF
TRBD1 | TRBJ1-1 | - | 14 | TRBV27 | TGTGCCAGCAGTCTCAGACAGGGGGGTTCTGAAGCTTTCTTT | CASSLRQGGSEAFF
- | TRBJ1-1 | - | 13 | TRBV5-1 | TGCGCCAGCAGCTACGAAGGCGGGAGGGGAGCTTTCTTT | CASSYEGGRGAFF
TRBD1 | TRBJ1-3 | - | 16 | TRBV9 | TGTGCCAGCAGCGTAGGGGACAGTTCTTCTGGAAACACCATATATTTT | CASSVGDSSSGNTIYF
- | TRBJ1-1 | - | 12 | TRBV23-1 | TGCGCCCCTGGGGGCTTTAACACTGAAGCTTTCTTT | CAPGGFNTEAFF
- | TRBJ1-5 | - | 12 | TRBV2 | TGTGCCAGCAGCGGGGGCAATCAGCCCCAGCATTTT | CASSGGNQPQHF
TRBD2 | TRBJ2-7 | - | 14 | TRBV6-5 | TGTGCCAGCAGGGAGGGCGGGAGTTTGTACGAGCAGTACTTC | CASREGGSLYEQYF
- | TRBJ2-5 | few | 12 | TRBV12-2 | TGTGCAAGTCGCTGCCGTGGAGAGACCCAGTACTTC | CASRCRGETQYF
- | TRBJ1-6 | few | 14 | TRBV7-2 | TGTGCCAGCAGCTTAGACGGTTATAATTCACCCCTCCACTTT | CASSLDGYNSPLHF
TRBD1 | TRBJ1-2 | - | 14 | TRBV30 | TGTGCCTGGAGAGACAGGGGTGCATACTATGGCTACACCTTC | CAWRDRGAYYGYTF
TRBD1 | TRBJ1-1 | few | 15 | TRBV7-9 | TGTGCCAGCAGCCCTTGGACAGGGGGCGCATCTGAAGCTTTCTTT | CASSPWTGGASEAFF
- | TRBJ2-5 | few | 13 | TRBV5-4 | TGTGCCAGCAGCCCGCCGGGGGTGGAGACCCAGTACTTC | CASSPPGVETQYF
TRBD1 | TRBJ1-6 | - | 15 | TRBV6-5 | TGTGCCAGCCAGAGAGCGGGACAGCATAATTCACCCCTCCACTTT | CASQRAGQHNSPLHF
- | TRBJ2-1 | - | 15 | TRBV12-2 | TGTGCAAGTCGCTTAAAAGGACCCAGGGTCAATGAGCAGTTCTTC | CASRLKGPRVNEQFF